The next 6 T cell receptor beta chains were all read from a single sample in a study of CD8 T cells in ankylosing spondylitis. Each CDR3 protein is one row after TCRdb ran MiXCR on the 5' RACE reads. The sample has more than 200,000 distinct CDR3 sequences, about 24% seen once; the top ten hold 0.6% to 0.75%. The sample comprised blood, either unsorted or a sorted T cell fraction (not recorded which). All receptors derive from a male donor with ankylosing spondylitis or in good health (not recorded which).

This clonotype was seen ten or more times. This chain uses TRBV10-2 with TRBJ1-2; possibly TRBD1 for D (6 bases). The CDR3 spans 14 residues. Germline V gene data show CDR1 as WSHSY and CDR2 as SAAADI. Trimming pared 3 bases from V and 1 base from J, leaving 9 bases between. The CDR3 spells CASSDGGLNYGYTF. The DNA of the CDR3 is TGCGCCAGCAGTGATGGGGGGCTTAACTATGGCTACACCTTC.

The chain couples TRBV28 to TRBJ2-7, with no clear D. From germline, CDR1 is MDHEN and CDR2 SYDVKM. The CDR3 is made up of 14 amino acids. With 5 bases removed from V and 0 bases from J, the gap between germline ends came to 11 bases. This CDR3 is CASSRFRSSYEQYF. CDR3 coding DNA: TGTGCCAGCAGTCGGTTCCGGAGCTCCTACGAGCAGTACTTC.

This clonotype was counted only a few times. The chain combines TRBV6-5 with TRBJ2-7; possibly TRBD1 for D (6 bases). Germline V gene sequence: CDR1 MNHEY, CDR2 SVGAGI. This CDR3 has 16 amino acids. Deletions cut 3 bases from V and 0 bases from J, with 15 bases between. The CDR3 nucleotides are TGTGCCAGCAGTTATTCTACGACAGGCCGCTCCTACGAGCAGTACTTC. It codes for CASSYSTTGRSYEQYF.

J is TRBJ2-3 and V is TRBV19, with TRBD2 matching 13 bases. After removal of 4 bases from V and 4 bases from J, the junction contained 5 bases not matched to a gene. The germline gives CDR1 LNHDA, CDR2 SQIVND (reference sequence). The CDR3 is made up of 16 amino acids. CDR3 sequence reads: CASSRGLAGVPDTQYF. The CDR3 nucleotides read TGTGCCAGTAGTAGAGGACTAGCGGGGGTGCCAGATACGCAGTATTTT. The full variable domain, rest sourced from reference TRBV19 and TRBJ2-3, is DGGITQSPKYLFRKEGQNVTLSCEQNLNHDAMYWYRQDPGQGLRLIYYSQIVNDFQKGDIAEGYSVSREKKESFPLTVTSAQKNPTAFYLCASSRGLAGVPDTQYFGPGTRLTVL.

This clonotype showed up many times. This rearrangement joins TRBV6-5 to TRBJ2-5; D is unresolved. V lost 2 bases to trimming and J lost 4 bases, with 5 bases between them. This CDR3 region has 12 residues. Germline-derived CDR1 and CDR2 are MNHEY and SVGAGI. The DNA of the CDR3 is TGTGCCAGCAGTTACGGCGGAGAGACCCAGTACTTC. Translation: CASSYGGETQYF.

Note on this clonotype: A clone one base away is much larger, so this may be a read error. V usage is TRBV20-1 and J usage is TRBJ2-1; 7 nucleotides match TRBD2. V lost 1 base to trimming and J lost 4 bases; unmatched junction nucleotides: 4. Germline lookup yields CDR1 DFQATT and CDR2 SNEGSKA (reference sequence). The length of the CDR3 is 14 residues. CDR3 in DNA: TGCAGTGCTAGAGGGGCTAGCGGTTACAATGAGCAGTTCTTC. Protein sequence: CSARGASGYNEQFF.